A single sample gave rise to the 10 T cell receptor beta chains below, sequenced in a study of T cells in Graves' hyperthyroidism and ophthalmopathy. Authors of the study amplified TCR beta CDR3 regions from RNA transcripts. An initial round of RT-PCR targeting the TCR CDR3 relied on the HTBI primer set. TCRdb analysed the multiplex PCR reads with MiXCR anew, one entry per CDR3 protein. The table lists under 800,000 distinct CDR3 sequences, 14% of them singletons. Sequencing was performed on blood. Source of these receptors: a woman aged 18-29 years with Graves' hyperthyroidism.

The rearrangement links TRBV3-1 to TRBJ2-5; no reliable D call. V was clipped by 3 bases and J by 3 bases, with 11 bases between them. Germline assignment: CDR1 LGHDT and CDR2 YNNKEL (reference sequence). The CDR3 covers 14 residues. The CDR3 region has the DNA TGTGCCAGCAGCCAGGGTGGGAATGAAGAGACCCAGTACTTC. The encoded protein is CASSQGGNEETQYF.

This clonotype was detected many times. CDR3: CASSFYRLGADTQYF. Written as DNA, the CDR3 is TGTGCCAGCAGCTTCTACCGGCTGGGCGCAGATACGCAGTATTTT. The chain recombines TRBV7-3 with TRBJ2-3; D gene unclear. This CDR3 comprises 15 residues. Germline CDR1 SGHTA, CDR2 FQGTGA. Trimming removed 3 bases from V and 4 bases from J, with 14 bases in between.

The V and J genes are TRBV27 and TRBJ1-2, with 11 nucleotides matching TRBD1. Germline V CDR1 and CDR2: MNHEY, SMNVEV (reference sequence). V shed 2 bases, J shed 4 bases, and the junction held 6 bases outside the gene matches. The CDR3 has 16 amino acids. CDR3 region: CASSLGGGTGGYGYTF. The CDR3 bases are TGTGCCAGCAGTTTAGGCGGGGGGACAGGGGGCTATGGCTACACCTTC.

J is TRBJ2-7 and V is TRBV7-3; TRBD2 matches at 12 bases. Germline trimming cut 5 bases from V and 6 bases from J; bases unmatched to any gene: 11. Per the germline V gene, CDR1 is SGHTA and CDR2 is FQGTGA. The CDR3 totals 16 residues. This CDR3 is CASSRGLAGGAGEQYF. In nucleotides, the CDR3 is TGTGCCAGCAGCCGCGGGCTAGCGGGAGGGGCTGGCGAGCAGTACTTC.

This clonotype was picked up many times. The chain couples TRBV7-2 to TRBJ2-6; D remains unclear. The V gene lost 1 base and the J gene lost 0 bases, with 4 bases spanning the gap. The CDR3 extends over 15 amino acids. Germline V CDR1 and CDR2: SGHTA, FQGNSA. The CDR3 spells CASSLVSSGANVLTF. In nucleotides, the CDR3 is TGTGCCAGCAGCTTAGTGAGCTCTGGGGCCAACGTCCTGACTTTC. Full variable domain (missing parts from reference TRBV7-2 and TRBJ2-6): GAGVSQSPSNKVTEKGKDVELRCDPISGHTALYWYRQSLGQGLEFLIYFQGNSAPDKSGLPSDRFSAERTGGSVSTLTIQRTQQEDSAVYLCASSLVSSGANVLTFGAGSRLTVL.

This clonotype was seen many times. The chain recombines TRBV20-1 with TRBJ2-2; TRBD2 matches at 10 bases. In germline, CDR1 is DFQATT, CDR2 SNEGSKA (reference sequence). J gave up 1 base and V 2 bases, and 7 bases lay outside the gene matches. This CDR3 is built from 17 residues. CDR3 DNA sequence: TGCAGTGCTAGACGGGCTAGCGGGAGAGGGAACACCGGGGAGCTGTTTTTT. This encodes CSARRASGRGNTGELFF.

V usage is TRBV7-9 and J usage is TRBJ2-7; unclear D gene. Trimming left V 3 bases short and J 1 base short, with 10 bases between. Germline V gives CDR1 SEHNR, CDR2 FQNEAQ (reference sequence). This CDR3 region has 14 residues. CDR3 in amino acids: CASSFSRLSYEQYF. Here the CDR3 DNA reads TGTGCCAGCAGCTTCTCTAGGCTGTCCTACGAGCAGTACTTC.

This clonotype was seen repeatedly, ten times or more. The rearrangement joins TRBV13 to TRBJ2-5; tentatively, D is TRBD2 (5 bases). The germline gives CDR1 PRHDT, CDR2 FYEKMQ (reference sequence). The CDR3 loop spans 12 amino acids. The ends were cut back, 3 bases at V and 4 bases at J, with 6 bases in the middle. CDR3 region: CASSFEGETQYF. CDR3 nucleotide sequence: TGTGCCAGCAGCTTCGAGGGAGAGACCCAGTACTTC.

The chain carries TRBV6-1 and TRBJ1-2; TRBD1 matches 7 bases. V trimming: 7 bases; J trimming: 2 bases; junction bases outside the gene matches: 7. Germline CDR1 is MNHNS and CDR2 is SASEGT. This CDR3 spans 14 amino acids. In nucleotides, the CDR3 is TGTGCCAGCAAACCGCCGGGACAGAACTATGGCTACACCTTC. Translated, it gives CASKPPGQNYGYTF.

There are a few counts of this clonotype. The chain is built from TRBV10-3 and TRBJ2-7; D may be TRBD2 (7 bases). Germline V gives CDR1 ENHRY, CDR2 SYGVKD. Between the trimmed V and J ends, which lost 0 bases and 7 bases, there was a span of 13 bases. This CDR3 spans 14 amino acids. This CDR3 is CAISESGGAGEQYF. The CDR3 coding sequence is TGTGCCATCAGTGAGTCTGGGGGGGCAGGTGAGCAGTACTTC.